This T cell receptor beta chain was found in a study of blood T cell repertoires in COVID-19. Study details: Acute and convalescent COVID-19 specimens originated in the United States, Italy and Spain. From T cells, B-cell-depleted T cells, or PBMCs came the material, which was cDNA or gDNA.

CDR3 length: 13 amino acids. The V end lost 8 bases, the J end lost 4 bases, and 14 bases lay between the germline ends. Germline V lookup: CDR1 SGHTA, CDR2 FQGNSA. In the original analysis: Amplifying reference gene primers gave estimates of nucleated cell counts. Assay: immunoSEQ multiplex PCR; the TCRdb copy retains only in-frame clones and omits some. V, J and clone size were drawn from that table, and D and trimming were deduced from the DNA. The repertoire holds about 66,000 clones, with approximately 88% as singletons. The sample was peripheral blood. The TCR originated in a woman in her 70s with acute or convalescent COVID-19. The J gene is TRBJ1-2, the V gene TRBV7-2; TRBD1 is a possible D gene (5 bases). The CDR3 sequence: CASSGRGGYGYTF. CDR3 nucleotide sequence: TGTGCCAGCTCGGGGAGGGGAGGCTATGGCTACACCTTC.